A single sample gave rise to the 17 T cell receptor beta chains below, sequenced in a study of control samples from healthy donors and cancer patients (dated by TCRdb to the early 2020s). Library generation was performed with the immunoSEQ multiplex PCR assay. Not all clones reach the TCRdb copy of this immuneACCESS table, which keeps in-frame sequences only. Checked studies attribute under half of the gap to unresolved V genes and leave the rest unexplained. Counted in this sample were about 100,000 clones; about 90% of them appeared once. Clones ranked in the top ten supply 13% to 15% of the sample. Sequenced: blood. The origin of the receptors is a man aged 30-40 years in good health.

V and J are TRBV28 and TRBJ2-7; D ambiguous. V lost 1 base and J 5 bases, leaving 12 bases between the germline ends. Germline lookup yields CDR1 MDHEN and CDR2 SYDVKM. The CDR3 covers 14 residues. CDR3 protein: CASSLYILGHEQYF. CDR3 nucleotide sequence: TGTGCCAGCAGTTTATACATTCTGGGCCACGAGCAGTACTTC.

This clone was observed a handful of times. The rearrangement joins TRBV5-1 to TRBJ2-5, with TRBD1 as a possible D gene (6 bases). Germline V CDR1 and CDR2: SGHRS, YFSETQ. With 4 bases removed from V and 5 bases from J, the gap between germline ends came to 15 bases. This CDR3 comprises 14 residues. DNA for the CDR3: TGCGCCAGCAGCCCGGACAGTATCCCCGAGACCCAGTACTTC. It codes for CASSPDSIPETQYF.

This clone was detected a few times. CDR3 nucleotide sequence: TGCGCCAGCAGCTTGGGGGGTTTCTCCGATACGCAGTATTTT. It is translated as CASSLGGFSDTQYF. V usage is TRBV5-1 and J usage is TRBJ2-3; D is unclear. CDR3 size: 14 residues. Germline V gives CDR1 SGHRS, CDR2 YFSETQ. The ends were cut back, 0 bases at V and 6 bases at J, with 11 bases in the middle.

A few counts support this clone. The rearrangement links TRBV12-3 or TRBV12-4 to TRBJ2-1; D call uncertain. The CDR3 is 12 residues long. V lost 7 bases and J lost 10, with 14 bases in between. CDR3 nucleotide sequence: TGTGCCAGCAACCCCAGGACCGCAGAGCAGTTCTTC. Its translation is CASNPRTAEQFF.

The CDR3 DNA reads TGTGCCAGCAGTCCTCAACGAAGCACAGATACGCAGTATTTT. This sequence encodes CASSPQRSTDTQYF. The chain is built from TRBV28 and TRBJ2-3, with D unresolved. The V gene's germline CDR1 is MDHEN and CDR2 SYDVKM. V was pared by 5 bases and J by 0 bases, with 9 bases between. The CDR3 has 14 residues.

This clone occurred a few times. The V gene is TRBV5-1, the J gene TRBJ2-2; TRBD2 aligns across 8 bases. Per germline, CDR1 SGHRS and CDR2 YFSETQ. The CDR3 totals 16 residues. The junction had 6 bases not matched to a gene; V was cut back by 0 bases and J by 5 bases. The CDR3 loop reads CASSLAGGPETGELFF. CDR3 in DNA: TGCGCCAGCAGCTTGGCGGGAGGGCCGGAAACCGGGGAGCTGTTTTTT. The full variable domain, its missing parts supplied by reference TRBV5-1 and TRBJ2-2, is KAGVTQTPRYLIKTRGQQVTLSCSPISGHRSVSWYQQTPGQGLQFLFEYFSETQRNKGNFPGRFSGRQFSNSRSEMNVSTLELGDSALYLCASSLAGGPETGELFFGEGSRLTVL.

This chain uses TRBV27 with TRBJ2-1; D not certain. Germline CDR1 reads MNHEY; CDR2 reads SMNVEV (reference sequence). Trimming pared 6 bases from V and 7 bases from J, leaving 16 bases between. This CDR3 is 14 amino acids long. The CDR3 loop reads CASSQSLTWNEQFF. CDR3 nucleotides: TGTGCCAGCAGCCAATCCCTCACATGGAATGAGCAGTTCTTC.

This chain uses TRBV18 with TRBJ2-3; 9 bases align to TRBD2. J was trimmed by 1 base and V by 3 bases; bases with no gene match: 11. The CDR3 is 18 residues long. Per the germline V gene, CDR1 is KGHSH and CDR2 is LQKENI. The CDR3 region has the DNA TGTGCCAGCTCACCGACTGGGGTAGCGGGAGATGGCACAGATACGCAGTATTTT. It specifies CASSPTGVAGDGTDTQYF.

The rearrangement joins TRBV15 to TRBJ2-7; no clear D. CDR1 LNHNV and CDR2 YYDKDF come from the germline V gene (reference sequence). The CDR3 covers 12 residues. Trimming pared 0 bases from V and 4 bases from J, leaving 4 bases between. CDR3 residues: CATSRDRYEQYF. CDR3 in DNA: TGTGCCACCAGCAGAGATCGGTACGAGCAGTACTTC.

V and J are TRBV27 and TRBJ1-2, with 7 bases that match TRBD1. The V segment lost 7 bases and the J segment 4 bases; nucleotides outside the gene matches: 12. The CDR3 is made up of 15 amino acids. The V gene's germline CDR1 is MNHEY and CDR2 SMNVEV (reference sequence). Written as DNA, the CDR3 is TGTGCCAGCACTTCGACAGGGTCGCTCCTCTATGGCTACACCTTC. As protein: CASTSTGSLLYGYTF.

The chain joins TRBV18 to TRBJ1-1, with D uncertain. The germline V gene encodes CDR1 KGHSH and CDR2 LQKENI. CDR3 length: 16 amino acids. Between the trimmed V and J ends, which lost 5 bases and 2 bases, there was a span of 18 bases. The CDR3 sequence is CASSALSGGGNTEAFF. The CDR3 DNA is TGTGCCAGCTCAGCTCTGTCAGGTGGCGGAAACACTGAAGCTTTCTTT.

The chain joins TRBV11-3 to TRBJ2-2; TRBD2 matches 9 bases. After removal of 5 bases from V and 3 bases from J, the junction contained 7 bases not matched to a gene. The CDR3 contains 16 residues. Germline-derived CDR1 and CDR2 are SGHNT and YENEEA. The DNA of the CDR3 is TGTGCCAGCAGCCTCCATAGCGGGAGTTACACCGGGGAGCTGTTTTTT. Translated, it gives CASSLHSGSYTGELFF.

This chain uses TRBV7-6 with TRBJ2-1; a weak D match, TRBD2 (7 bases). The V end lost 3 bases, the J end lost 8 bases, and 20 bases lay between the germline ends. In germline, CDR1 is SGHVS, CDR2 FNYEAQ. The CDR3 is 16 amino acids. The CDR3, as DNA: TGTGCCAGCAGCTTGAGGGGGGGAGGACCTCAGGATGAGCAGTTCTTC. This sequence encodes CASSLRGGGPQDEQFF.

The J gene is TRBJ2-1, the V gene TRBV27; D remains ambiguous. Trimming left V 3 bases short and J 8 bases short, with 5 bases between. Per the germline V gene, CDR1 is MNHEY and CDR2 is SMNVEV (reference sequence). The CDR3 contains 11 residues. The CDR3 reads CASSFGYEQFF. The CDR3 coding sequence is TGTGCCAGCAGTTTTGGGTATGAGCAGTTCTTC.

This chain's CDR3 is CASSLARLPDEQYF. The CDR3, as DNA: TGCGCCAGCAGCTTGGCCCGATTACCGGACGAGCAGTACTTC. The chain couples TRBV5-1 to TRBJ2-7; no clear D gene. Germline loops: CDR1 SGHRS, CDR2 YFSETQ. Trimming pared 0 bases from V and 5 bases from J, leaving 12 bases between. The CDR3 loop spans 14 amino acids.

The CDR3 sequence: CASSSIAGGQSGELFF. CDR3 DNA sequence: TGTGCCAGCAGCTCCATAGCGGGAGGGCAGTCCGGGGAGCTGTTTTTT. The chain joins TRBV7-2 to TRBJ2-2; 11 bases match TRBD2. V was clipped by 4 bases and J by 6 bases; unmatched bases: 7. The germline CDR1 and CDR2 sequences are SGHTA and FQGNSA. The CDR3 contains 16 residues.

V gene TRBV5-4 combines with J gene TRBJ1-6, with 11 bases lining up with TRBD1. The CDR3 contains 13 residues. V lost 4 bases and J lost 10; bases outside the gene matches: 1. Germline CDR1 reads SGHNT; CDR2 reads YYREEE (reference sequence). CDR3 coding DNA: TGTGCCAGCAGCGGGACAGGGGGGTCACCCCTCCACTTT. As protein: CASSGTGGSPLHF.